The rows below give T cell receptor beta chains drawn from one sample of a study of shared clonotypes between healthy human individuals. Assay used: immunoSEQ multiplex PCR; TCRdb lists only in-frame clones, some missing. This table has 2 million to 2.5 million clones, over 85% appearing once. The sequenced sample consisted of naive CD4+ T cells from PBMCs. The receptors were sampled from a young man in good health. Some clones in this sample may be carry-over from other donors' samples. Both conserved end residues are part of each CDR3. Each record gives: clone size, J gene, D gene, V gene, CDR3 protein, CDR3 DNA. A D gene is named only where the DNA matches it firmly. Some rows have no size entry. The others give once, few or many, or a class for an expanded clone.

. TRBJ2-1 . TRBV7-6 CASSLAPGAQGNEQFF TGTGCCAGCAGCTTAGCCCCAGGGGCTCAAGGCAATGAGCAGTTCTTC
. TRBJ2-7 . TRBV6-1 CASSEALVYEQYF TGTGCCAGCAGTGAAGCCTTAGTTTACGAGCAGTACTTC
. TRBJ1-2 . TRBV7-2 CASSLEGKSYGYTF TGTGCCAGCAGCTTAGAAGGTAAAAGCTATGGCTACACCTTC
. TRBJ1-2 . TRBV6-5 CASSYSSQRYGYTF TGTGCCAGCAGTTACTCGAGCCAGCGCTATGGCTACACCTTC
. TRBJ2-2 TRBD2 TRBV19 CASSRGRETNTGELFF TGTGCCAGTAGCCGAGGGCGGGAGACGAACACCGGGGAGCTGTTTTTT
. TRBJ1-2 . TRBV2 CASSVGVGYGYTF TGTGCCAGCAGTGTTGGGGTAGGCTATGGCTACACCTTC
. TRBJ1-1 TRBD1 TRBV5-1 CASSVTGGVMNTEAFF TGCGCCAGCAGCGTGACAGGGGGGGTTATGAACACTGAAGCTTTCTTT
. TRBJ2-1 TRBD1 TRBV28 CASSLDRGRLNEQFF TGTGCCAGCAGTTTAGACAGGGGGCGACTCAATGAGCAGTTCTTC
. TRBJ1-2 TRBD1 TRBV6-6 CASRDSGQGYGYTF TGTGCCAGCAGGGACTCGGGACAGGGCTATGGCTACACCTTC
. TRBJ1-4 . TRBV5-4 CASSLSGSVEKLFF TGTGCCAGCAGCTTGTCAGGCAGTGTTGAAAAACTGTTTTTT
. TRBJ1-1 . TRBV7-2 CAIGKGGGTEAFF TGTGCCATCGGGAAGGGGGGAGGCACTGAAGCTTTCTTT
once TRBJ2-3 . TRBV9 CASSVVSSTDTQYF TGTGCCAGCAGCGTAGTTAGCAGCACAGATACGCAGTATTTT
. TRBJ2-1 . TRBV25-1 CASSESVAHNEQFF TGTGCCAGCAGTGAATCCGTGGCGCACAATGAGCAGTTCTTC
once TRBJ2-1 . TRBV7-3 CASSKYRAGLDEQFF TGTGCCAGCAGCAAATACCGGGCGGGTTTAGATGAGCAGTTCTTC
few TRBJ2-5 . TRBV7-3 CASSLVDGGSKTQYF TGTGCCAGCAGCTTAGTAGATGGGGGCAGTAAGACCCAGTACTTC
. TRBJ1-5 . TRBV28 CASSSGQIGNQPQHF TGTGCCAGCAGTTCAGGACAGATAGGGAATCAGCCCCAGCATTTT
. TRBJ2-3 . TRBV19 CASSIRPGVSTDTQYF TGTGCCAGTAGTATTCGTCCAGGGGTAAGCACAGATACGCAGTATTTT
. TRBJ1-2 . TRBV5-4 CASSLEGSGYTF TGTGCCAGCAGCTTGGAAGGTTCTGGCTACACCTTC
. TRBJ2-1 . TRBV5-1 CASARGREGKDEQFF TGCGCCAGCGCCAGGGGGCGGGAGGGGAAAGATGAGCAGTTCTTC
. TRBJ2-5 TRBD2 TRBV10-2 CASSGRASAHETQYF TGCGCCAGCAGCGGGAGGGCCTCGGCGCATGAGACCCAGTACTTC
few TRBJ1-2 TRBD1 TRBV6-6 CASSGQGKDYGYTF TGTGCCAGCAGCGGACAGGGGAAGGACTATGGCTACACCTTC
. TRBJ1-5 . TRBV5-1 CASSLGPDQPQHF TGCGCCAGCAGCTTGGGGCCGGACCAGCCCCAGCATTTT
once TRBJ2-3 . TRBV5-1 CASSTRESTDTQYF TGCGCCAGCAGCACCCGGGAGAGCACAGATACGCAGTATTTT
. TRBJ2-1 . TRBV7-2 CASSLPYNEQFF TGTGCCAGCAGCTTACCCTACAATGAGCAGTTCTTC
. TRBJ2-5 . TRBV29-1 CSVEDLWGAQYF TGCAGCGTTGAAGATCTTTGGGGGGCCCAGTACTTC
. TRBJ1-2 . TRBV18 CASSPPMHMSDGYTF TGTGCCAGCTCACCACCCATGCACATGTCGGATGGCTACACCTTC
. TRBJ2-1 . TRBV28 CASSRDEYNEQFF TGTGCCAGCAGTAGGGACGAATACAATGAGCAGTTCTTC
. TRBJ1-4 . TRBV28 CASTLGQINEKLFF TGTGCCAGCACCCTCGGACAGATTAATGAAAAACTGTTTTTT
. TRBJ2-5 . TRBV11-2 CASSSRRGGETQYF TGTGCCAGCAGCTCCCGTCGAGGGGGAGAGACCCAGTACTTC
. TRBJ1-4 . TRBV7-9 CASSPRTDTTNEKLFF TGTGCCAGCAGCCCGAGGACAGACACAACTAATGAAAAACTGTTTTTT
. TRBJ2-1 . TRBV9 CASSVDAGLVFF TGTGCCAGCAGCGTAGATGCAGGGTTGGTATTCTTC
. TRBJ2-3 TRBD2 TRBV10-3 CAISERGSGRPPSDTQYF TGTGCCATCAGTGAACGGGGTAGCGGGAGGCCTCCGTCAGATACGCAGTATTTT
. TRBJ2-1 . TRBV12-5 CASGLTASDGDEQFF TGTGCTAGTGGTTTGACTGCTAGCGATGGGGATGAGCAGTTCTTC
. TRBJ2-3 TRBD2 TRBV28 CASSSGLVRADTQYF TGTGCCAGCAGTTCGGGACTAGTTAGGGCAGATACGCAGTATTTT
once TRBJ2-6 . TRBV4-2 CASSQVLSGSSGANVLTF TGTGCCAGCAGCCAAGTTTTGAGCGGTAGCTCTGGGGCCAACGTCCTGACTTTC
. TRBJ1-3 . TRBV7-2 CASSLGRLGGAGNTIYF TGTGCCAGCAGCTTAGGGCGCCTCGGGGGTGCAGGAAACACCATATATTTT
. TRBJ2-7 . TRBV7-2 CASSLGSHYEQYF TGTGCCAGCAGCTTAGGCAGCCACTACGAGCAGTACTTC
. TRBJ2-4 . TRBV6-6 CASTLGIAKNIQYF TGTGCCAGTACACTGGGCATAGCCAAAAACATTCAGTACTTC
. TRBJ1-2 . TRBV7-2 CASSLGIGYGYTF TGTGCCAGCAGCTTGGGAATAGGGTATGGCTACACCTTC
. TRBJ2-7 . TRBV28 CASSPRLGGGYEQYF TGTGCCAGCAGTCCACGACTGGGTGGCGGGTACGAGCAGTACTTC
. TRBJ1-2 . TRBV5-6 CASSLVGGGRTYGYTF TGTGCCAGCAGCTTGGTAGGAGGGGGTCGGACCTATGGCTACACCTTC
. TRBJ2-3 . TRBV7-8 CASSPYRARPSTDTQYF TGTGCCAGCAGCCCTTACCGGGCTCGACCCAGCACAGATACGCAGTATTTT
. TRBJ2-7 TRBD2 TRBV7-8 CASSLGTSGREYF TGTGCCAGCAGCTTGGGGACTAGCGGGAGAGAGTACTTC
. TRBJ1-4 . TRBV28 CASIRKGVGVNEKLFF TGTGCCAGCATAAGGAAGGGAGTTGGGGTTAATGAAAAACTGTTTTTT
. TRBJ1-1 TRBD1 TRBV5-6 CASSSGQGALLMNTEAFF TGTGCCAGCAGCTCCGGACAGGGGGCCCTCCTAATGAACACTGAAGCTTTCTTT
. TRBJ2-1 TRBD1 TRBV19 CASSTGGAYNEQFF TGTGCCAGTAGTACAGGGGGCGCCTACAATGAGCAGTTCTTC
once TRBJ1-1 TRBD1 TRBV7-9 CASSGDRYTEAFF TGTGCCAGCAGCGGGGACAGATACACTGAAGCTTTCTTT
. TRBJ1-1 TRBD1 TRBV7-9 CASGRQGNTEAFF TGTGCCAGCGGCAGACAGGGGAACACTGAAGCTTTCTTT
. TRBJ2-3 . TRBV4-1 CASSLDISTDTQYF TGCGCCAGCAGCCTCGATATCAGCACAGATACGCAGTATTTT
. TRBJ2-7 TRBD1 TRBV11-2 CASSPRVGTGGYEQYF TGTGCCAGCAGCCCCCGTGTAGGGACAGGGGGCTACGAGCAGTACTTC
. TRBJ2-3 . TRBV28 CASRTRDTVTDTQYF TGTGCCAGCAGAACTCGGGACACGGTCACAGATACGCAGTATTTT